One T cell receptor beta chain is described in this entry. Assay used: immunoSEQ multiplex PCR; TCRdb lists only in-frame clones, some missing. The data show under 120,000 clones, under 80% seen once. This sample is part of a study of blood T cell repertoires in COVID-19. Overall study: The study drew acute and convalescent COVID-19 samples from the United States, Italy and Spain. Sources were T cells, B-cell-depleted T cells, or PBMCs; the material itself was cDNA or gDNA.

Trimming took off 3 bases at V and 0 bases at J, with 18 bases between the two ends. Per the germline V gene, CDR1 is KGHSH and CDR2 is LQKENI. The CDR3 covers 17 residues. Sequenced: peripheral blood. The receptor was isolated from a man in his 70s with active or convalescent COVID-19. This chain connects TRBV18 to TRBJ2-7, with D tentatively TRBD2 (5 bases). CDR3: CASSPAAGLSSSYEQYF. For the CDR3, the DNA is TGTGCCAGCTCACCGGCCGCTGGACTTTCAAGCTCCTACGAGCAGTACTTC.